The 8 T cell receptor beta chains in this list originate from one sample, sequenced in a study of blood T cell repertoires in COVID-19. This table comes from immunoSEQ multiplex PCR, and its TCRdb copy is limited to in-frame clones, with some not included. The sample has 250,000 to 300,000 clones; approximately 88% are singletons. Material for sequencing was peripheral blood. Every receptor here comes from a woman aged 40 to 50 who had recovered from COVID-19.

The V call is TRBV10-3, the J call TRBJ2-7, with 8 bases matching TRBD2. Germline CDR1 and CDR2: ENHRY and SYGVKD. The CDR3 consists of 13 residues. The V segment lost 5 bases and the J segment 4 bases; nucleotides outside the gene matches: 4. CDR3 loop: CAISSGSVYEQYF. In nucleotides, the CDR3 is TGTGCCATCAGTAGCGGGAGTGTTTACGAGCAGTACTTC.

This chain joins TRBV19 and TRBJ2-3, with D maybe TRBD2 (5 bases). The CDR3 is 14 residues long. V dropped 5 bases and J dropped 0 bases, with 9 bases sitting between them. Germline V gives CDR1 LNHDA, CDR2 SQIVND (reference sequence). Here the CDR3 DNA reads TGTGCCAGTAGTTCCACTAGAAGCACAGATACGCAGTATTTT. This translates into CASSSTRSTDTQYF.

A single count supports this clone. The CDR3 DNA reads as TGCGCCAGCAGCTTGTTCGGCAGCGAAGACAATGAGCAGTTCTTC. Translating it yields CASSLFGSEDNEQFF. V is TRBV5-1 and J is TRBJ2-1; no reliable D call. The germline gives CDR1 SGHRS, CDR2 YFSETQ. Trimming stripped 1 base from V and 5 bases from J, with 13 bases between. The CDR3 is 15 residues long.

The V gene is TRBV23-1, the J gene TRBJ1-1, with TRBD1 matching over 9 bases. TRBV23-1 is reported as an ORF; its role is uncertain. J gave up 6 bases and V 2 bases, and 13 bases lay outside the gene matches. CDR3 size: 17 residues. This CDR3 reads CASSQAIPGQGIPEAFF. DNA for the CDR3: TGCGCCAGCAGTCAAGCAATACCGGGACAGGGCATACCTGAAGCTTTCTTT.

This chain uses TRBV7-9 with TRBJ2-7; 8 bases fit TRBD1. Germline trimming cut 5 bases from V and 7 bases from J; bases unmatched to any gene: 10. The CDR3 totals 14 residues. Looked up from germline, CDR1 is SEHNR and CDR2 is FQNEAQ (reference sequence). For the CDR3, the DNA is TGTGCCAGCAGCCAGACAGGGGCCCCTTGGGAGCAGTACTTC. Protein: CASSQTGAPWEQYF.

The V gene is TRBV20-1, the J gene TRBJ1-1; D is possibly TRBD1 (6 bases). CDR1 DFQATT and CDR2 SNEGSKA come from the germline V gene (reference sequence). Trimming stripped 5 bases from V and 5 bases from J, with 9 bases between. The CDR3 consists of 11 residues. CDR3 nucleotide sequence: TGCAGTGCTCCAGGGGAAACTGAAGCTTTCTTT. Amino acid sequence: CSAPGETEAFF.

This clone was detected only a few times. This sequence joins TRBV7-9 and TRBJ2-3, with 8 bases identical to TRBD1. The CDR3 is 15 residues long. The germline CDR1 and CDR2 sequences are SEHNR and FQNEAQ (reference sequence). V lost 2 bases and J lost 4; bases outside the gene matches: 5. CDR3 in amino acids: CASSLRADRADTQYF. The DNA of the CDR3 is TGTGCCAGCAGCTTAAGAGCGGACAGGGCAGATACGCAGTATTTT. Filled out from reference TRBV7-9 and TRBJ2-3, the complete variable domain reads DTGVSQNPRHKITKRGQNVTFRCDPISEHNRLYWYRQTLGQGPEFLTYFQNEAQLEKSRLLSDRFSAERPKGSFSTLEIQRTEQGDSAMYLCASSLRADRADTQYFGPGTRLTVL.

The rearrangement uses TRBV5-1 and TRBJ2-4; 11 positions match TRBD2. V was clipped by 0 bases and J by 7 bases; unmatched bases: 0. The CDR3 length is 14 residues. Germline CDR1 reads SGHRS; CDR2 reads YFSETQ. Here the CDR3 reads CASSLGLAGNIQYF. CDR3 nucleotide sequence: TGCGCCAGCAGCTTGGGACTAGCGGGGAACATTCAGTACTTC. The full variable domain, its missing parts supplied by reference TRBV5-1 and TRBJ2-4, is KAGVTQTPRYLIKTRGQQVTLSCSPISGHRSVSWYQQTPGQGLQFLFEYFSETQRNKGNFPGRFSGRQFSNSRSEMNVSTLELGDSALYLCASSLGLAGNIQYFGAGTRLSVL.